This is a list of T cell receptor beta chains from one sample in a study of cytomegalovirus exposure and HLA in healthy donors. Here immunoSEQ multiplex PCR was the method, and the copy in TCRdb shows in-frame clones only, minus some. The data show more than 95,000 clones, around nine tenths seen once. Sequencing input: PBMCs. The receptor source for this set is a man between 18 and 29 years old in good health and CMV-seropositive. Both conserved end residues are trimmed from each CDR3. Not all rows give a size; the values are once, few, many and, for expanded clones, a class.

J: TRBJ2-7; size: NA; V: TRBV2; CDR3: ASSETVRGSYEQY
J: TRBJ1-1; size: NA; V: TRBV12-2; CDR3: ASRFVLSRVANTEAF
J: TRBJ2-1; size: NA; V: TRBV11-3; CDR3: ASSLGHHEQF
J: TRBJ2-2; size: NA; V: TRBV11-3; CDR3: ASSGGADTGELF
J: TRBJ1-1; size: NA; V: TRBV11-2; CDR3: ASSPRGGNTEAF
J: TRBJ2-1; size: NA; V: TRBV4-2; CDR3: ASSPGTSKDNEQF
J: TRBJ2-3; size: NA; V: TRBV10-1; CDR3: ASSQGLAGGPKDTQY
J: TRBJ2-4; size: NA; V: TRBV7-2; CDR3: ASRPGHLPQAKNIQY
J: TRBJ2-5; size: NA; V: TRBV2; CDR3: ASRTLLAGGHETQY
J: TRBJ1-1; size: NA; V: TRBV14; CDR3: ASSPSGSTEAF
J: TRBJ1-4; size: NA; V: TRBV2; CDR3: ASKVQQGVEKLF
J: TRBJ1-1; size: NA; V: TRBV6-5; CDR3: ASSYAREYTEAF
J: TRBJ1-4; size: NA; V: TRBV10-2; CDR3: ASRGTATNEKLF
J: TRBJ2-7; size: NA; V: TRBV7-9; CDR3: ASAHAWDRGFDEQY
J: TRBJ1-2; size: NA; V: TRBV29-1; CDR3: SVGTGKGYGYT
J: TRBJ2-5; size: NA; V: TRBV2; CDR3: ASSGPERETQY
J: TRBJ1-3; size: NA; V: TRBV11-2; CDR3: ASGDRPSGNTIY
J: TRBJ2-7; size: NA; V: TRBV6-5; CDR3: ASSQGISGEQY
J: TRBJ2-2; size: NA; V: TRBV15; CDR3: ATSSRQGLPGELF
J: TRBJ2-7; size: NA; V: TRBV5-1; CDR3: ASSLLAGGQDYEQY
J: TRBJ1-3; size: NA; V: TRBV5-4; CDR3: ASSFGFGSEFSGNTIY
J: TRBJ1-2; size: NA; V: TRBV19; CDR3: ASSAGGGSNGYT
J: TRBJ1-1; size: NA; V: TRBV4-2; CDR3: ASGHGAGTGAEAF
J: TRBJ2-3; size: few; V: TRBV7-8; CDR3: ASSLGPFTDTQY
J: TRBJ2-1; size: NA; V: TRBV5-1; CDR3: ASSPGLAGGREQF
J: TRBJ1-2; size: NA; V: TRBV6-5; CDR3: ASSSQGAGYT
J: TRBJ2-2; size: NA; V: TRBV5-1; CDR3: ASSFSTGELF
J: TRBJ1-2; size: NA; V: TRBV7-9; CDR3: ASSFKGGHVDGYT
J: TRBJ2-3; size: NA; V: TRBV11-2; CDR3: ASSLRWSNTDTQY
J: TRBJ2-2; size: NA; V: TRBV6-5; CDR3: ASSLDRRNTGELF
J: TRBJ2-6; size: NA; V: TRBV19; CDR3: ATWDGLSSGANVLT
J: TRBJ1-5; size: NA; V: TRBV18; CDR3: ASSQTRGKELNQPQH
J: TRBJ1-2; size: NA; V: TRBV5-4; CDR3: ASSLDGAVGVYGYT
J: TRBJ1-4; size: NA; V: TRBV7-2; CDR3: ASSLGPDEKLF
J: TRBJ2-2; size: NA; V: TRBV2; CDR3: ASAPGLPNTGELF
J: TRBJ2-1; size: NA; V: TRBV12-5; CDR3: ASAHRVAPGYNEQF
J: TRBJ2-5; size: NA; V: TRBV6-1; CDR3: ASSEGGETQY
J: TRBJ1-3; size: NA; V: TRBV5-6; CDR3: ASSYLVAKESGNTIY
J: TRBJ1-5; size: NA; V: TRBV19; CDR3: ASSIDLLGGGQVSNQPQH
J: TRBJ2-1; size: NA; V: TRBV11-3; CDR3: ASSLSSSGYNEQF
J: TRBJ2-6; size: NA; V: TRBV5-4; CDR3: ASSRDRSSGANVLT
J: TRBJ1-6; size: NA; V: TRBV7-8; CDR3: ASSLEGGYNSPLH
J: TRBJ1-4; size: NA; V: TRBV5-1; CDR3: ASSLGGQVGEKLF
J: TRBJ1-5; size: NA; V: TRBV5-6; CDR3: ASSLMRLEGFNQPQH
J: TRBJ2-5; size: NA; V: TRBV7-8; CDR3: ASSLAPGQDFETQY
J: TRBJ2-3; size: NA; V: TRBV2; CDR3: ASSRGGDTQY
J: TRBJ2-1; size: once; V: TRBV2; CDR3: ASRTGF
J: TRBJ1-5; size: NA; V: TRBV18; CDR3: ASSSGTLASNQPQH